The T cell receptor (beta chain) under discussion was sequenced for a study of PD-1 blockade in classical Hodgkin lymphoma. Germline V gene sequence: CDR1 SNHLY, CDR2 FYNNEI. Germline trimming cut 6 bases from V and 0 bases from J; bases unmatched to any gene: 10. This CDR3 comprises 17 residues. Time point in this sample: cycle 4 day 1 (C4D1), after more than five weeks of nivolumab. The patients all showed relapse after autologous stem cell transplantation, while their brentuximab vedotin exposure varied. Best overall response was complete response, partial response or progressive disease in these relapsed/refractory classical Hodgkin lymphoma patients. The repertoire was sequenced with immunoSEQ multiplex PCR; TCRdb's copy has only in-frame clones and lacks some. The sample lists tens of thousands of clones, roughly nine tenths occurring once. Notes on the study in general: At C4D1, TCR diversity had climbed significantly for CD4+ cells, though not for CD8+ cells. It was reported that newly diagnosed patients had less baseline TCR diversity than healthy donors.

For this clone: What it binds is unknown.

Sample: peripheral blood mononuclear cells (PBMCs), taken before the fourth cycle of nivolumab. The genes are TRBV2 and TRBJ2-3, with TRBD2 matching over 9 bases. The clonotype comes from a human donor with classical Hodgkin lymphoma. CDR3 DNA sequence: TGTGCCAGCAGAAGGGGCATGACTAGCGGAAGCACAGATACGCAGTATTTT. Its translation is CASRRGMTSGSTDTQYF.